A single sample is the source of the 14 T cell receptor beta chains below, sequenced in a study of blood T cell repertoires in COVID-19. TCRdb's copy holds only in-frame clones and misses some; the assay was immunoSEQ multiplex PCR. The profile shows 210,000 or so clones, 75% to 85% of them singletons. The specimen was PBMCs or T cells enriched from blood (not recorded which). These receptor sequences come from a man aged 30-40 years with acute COVID-19.

The chain employs TRBV14 and TRBJ2-3; the match to TRBD2 covers 8 bases. Germline CDR1 is SGHDN and CDR2 is FVKESK. The CDR3 sequence is 16 residues long. V shed 4 bases, J shed 11 bases, and the junction held 17 bases outside the gene matches. CDR3 nucleotides: TGTGCCAGCAGCCTGGGAACTAGCGGTCCCCCCTCTAGGCAGTATTTT. Its translation is CASSLGTSGPPSRQYF.

V usage is TRBV5-4 and J usage is TRBJ1-1, with a tentative D call TRBD1 (5 bases). This CDR3 is 15 amino acids long. The V and J ends lost 3 bases and 2 bases respectively, with 14 bases between them. The germline V gene has CDR1 SGHNT and CDR2 YYREEE (reference sequence). CDR3 residues: CASSSDPQVNTEAFF. For the CDR3, the DNA is TGTGCCAGCAGCTCGGACCCACAGGTTAACACTGAAGCTTTCTTT.

This rearrangement joins TRBV28 to TRBJ1-1; maybe TRBD1 (5 bases). V lost 5 bases and J 5 bases, leaving 18 bases between the germline ends. Germline CDR1 and CDR2: MDHEN and SYDVKM. The CDR3 is 15 amino acids. CDR3 loop: CASSPRWGGKTEAFF. CDR3 in DNA: TGTGCCAGCAGTCCCCGGTGGGGGGGTAAGACTGAAGCTTTCTTT.

The V call is TRBV5-4, the J call TRBJ2-3; no clear D gene. V was trimmed by 3 bases and J by 4 bases, leaving 3 bases between them. From germline, CDR1 is SGHNT and CDR2 YYREEE (reference sequence). The CDR3 totals 11 residues. The CDR3 reads CASSSSDTQYF. The CDR3, as DNA: TGTGCCAGCAGCTCCTCAGATACGCAGTATTTT.

The chain is built from TRBV10-3 and TRBJ1-2, with D perhaps TRBD1 (5 bases). This CDR3 has 13 residues. Per germline, CDR1 ENHRY and CDR2 SYGVKD. Trimming took 2 bases from V and 3 from J, leaving 7 bases between them. The CDR3 nucleotides are TGTGCCATCAGTGAGGGGGCTGACTATGGCTACACCTTC. Translating gives CAISEGADYGYTF.

This chain joins TRBV14 and TRBJ2-2; TRBD1 aligns across 10 bases. V was pared by 6 bases and J by 6 bases, with 4 bases of the junction left unmatched. The CDR3 length is 14 residues. Germline V gene lookup returns CDR1 SGHDN and CDR2 FVKESK. CDR3: CASRHDRGPGELFF. The CDR3 DNA reads TGTGCCAGCAGACACGACAGGGGGCCCGGGGAGCTGTTTTTT.

The V and J genes are TRBV28 and TRBJ2-3; 13 bases map to TRBD2. CDR3 size: 14 residues. With V trimmed by 6 bases and J by 14 bases, 11 bases remained unmatched. The germline gives CDR1 MDHEN, CDR2 SYDVKM. CDR3: CASSATSGGAGLYF. The CDR3 DNA reads as TGTGCCAGCAGCGCTACTAGCGGGGGGGCGGGTCTGTATTTT.

This rearrangement joins TRBV29-1 to TRBJ2-3, with 13 positions matching TRBD2. The V segment lost 5 bases and the J segment 1 base; nucleotides outside the gene matches: 3. Looked up from germline, CDR1 is SQVTM and CDR2 is ANQGSEA. The CDR3 is 15 residues long. The DNA for the CDR3 is TGCAGCGTTATTACTAGCGGGGGGGGCACAGATACGCAGTATTTT. Translation: CSVITSGGGTDTQYF.

This clone was observed a handful of times. CDR3 DNA sequence: TGTGCCAGTAGTACCCCGGACAGGGGCGTAAGGGGGACGGCTTTCTTT. Protein sequence: CASSTPDRGVRGTAFF. The rearrangement joins TRBV19 to TRBJ1-1; 9 bases agree with TRBD1. CDR1 and CDR2 (germline): LNHDA, SQIVND (reference sequence). This CDR3 contains 16 residues. V lost 4 bases, J lost 11 bases, and 17 bases stayed unmatched.

The rearrangement links TRBV2 to TRBJ2-3, with D possibly TRBD2 on 7 matching bases. Germline V CDR1 and CDR2: SNHLY, FYNNEI. CDR3 length: 13 residues. V shed 7 bases and J shed 4 bases, with 12 bases lying between them. CDR3 residues: CASTGGLADTQYF. The DNA for the CDR3 is TGTGCCAGCACGGGGGGCCTGGCAGATACGCAGTATTTT.

This clone was picked up a small number of times. The rearrangement joins TRBV6-5 to TRBJ1-4; TRBD1 matches at 7 bases. The CDR3 loop spans 14 amino acids. Germline loops: CDR1 MNHEY, CDR2 SVGAGI. V lost 11 bases and J lost 1; bases outside the gene matches: 7. In DNA form, the CDR3 reads TGTGCCTGCCTTGACAGGGAAACTAATGAAAAACTGTTTTTT. Its translation: CACLDRETNEKLFF.

The genes are TRBV15 and TRBJ1-2; D call uncertain. Germline CDR1 and CDR2: LNHNV and YYDKDF (reference sequence). V gave up 7 bases and J gave up 8 bases, with 20 bases separating them. The CDR3 is made up of 14 amino acids. This CDR3 reads CATNPRRRPGGYTF. The CDR3 region has the DNA TGTGCCACCAACCCTAGGCGGAGGCCGGGGGGCTACACCTTC.

The V gene is TRBV24-1, the J gene TRBJ2-5, with 9 bases aligning to TRBD1. V lost 3 bases, J lost 7 bases, and 11 bases stayed unmatched. The length of the CDR3 is 16 residues. Germline V gene sequence: CDR1 KGHDR, CDR2 SFDVKD. The CDR3 loop reads CATSDGTGTGPLTQYF. In nucleotides, the CDR3 is TGTGCCACCAGTGATGGAACCGGGACAGGGCCCTTGACCCAGTACTTC.

The chain uses TRBV21-1 and TRBJ2-7; the table's D gene call, TRBD2, was not cross checked with the DNA. TRBV21-1 is a known pseudogene. The CDR3 extends over 16 amino acids. In DNA form, the CDR3 reads TGTGCCAGCAGCAAAACGGCAGGGAGGCTCTCCTACGAGCAGTACTTC. Translated, it gives CASSKTAGRLSYEQYF.